A selection of T cell receptor beta chains follows, all from one sample in a study of post-analysis software for immune sequencing data. TCRdb ran MiXCR on the PCR reads and lists one entry per CDR3 protein. The sample contains roughly 570,000 distinct CDR3 sequences, around 31% of which appear only once. The source material was blood. These receptors all come from a girl aged 2-17 years with multiple sclerosis. CDR3s include the opening cysteine and the closing phenylalanine or tryptophan. The D gene is left open where the match is weak. Clone size, where shown, is once, few, many, or a class for clones that have expanded.

size	J	V	D	DNA	CDR3
few	TRBJ2-1	TRBV12-3/TRBV12-4	TRBD2	TGTGCCAGCAGTTTCGGTCTGAGCGGGGGAATTGATGAGCAGTTCTTC	CASSFGLSGGIDEQFF
NA	TRBJ2-2	TRBV5-1	NA	TGCGCCAGCAGCTTGGTCCTTAGACCATCCACCGGGGAGCTGTTTTTT	CASSLVLRPSTGELFF
few	TRBJ2-7	TRBV5-6	TRBD1	TGTGCCAGCAGCCGCCAGGACAGGCTCCTATACGAGCAGTACTTC	CASSRQDRLLYEQYF
NA	TRBJ2-1	TRBV3-1	TRBD2	TGTGCCAGCGGACCTTTTGCGGGGGTTAAAAATGAGCAGTTCTTC	CASGPFAGVKNEQFF
NA	TRBJ1-2	TRBV5-5	TRBD1	TGTGCCAGCAGCCCGTCCCAGGGGGCGGTTAACTATGGCTACACCTTC	CASSPSQGAVNYGYTF
NA	TRBJ1-1	TRBV7-3	NA	TGTGCCAGCAGCCCGGGACATAGCAACACTGAAGCTTTCTTT	CASSPGHSNTEAFF
few	TRBJ2-3	TRBV9	NA	TGTGCCAGCAGCGTAGCCCAGTTGACTAGCACAGATACGCAGTATTTT	CASSVAQLTSTDTQYF
few	TRBJ1-2	TRBV10-3	NA	TGTGCCATCAGTGAGTCCCAGGGACTTCAAACCGACTATGGCTACACCTTC	CAISESQGLQTDYGYTF
NA	TRBJ2-5	TRBV7-9	NA	TGTACCAGCAGCTTAGTGGGGACCCAAGAGACCCAGTACTTC	CTSSLVGTQETQYF
few	TRBJ2-5	TRBV7-2	NA	TGTGCCAGCAGCCCTCAACAGTATGCTAGGGGAGAGACCCAGTACTTC	CASSPQQYARGETQYF
NA	TRBJ2-5	TRBV6-2/TRBV6-3	NA	TGTGCCAGCAGGGGGATCCCGATCGATGAGCAGTACTTC	CASRGIPIDEQYF
NA	TRBJ2-5	TRBV20-1	TRBD2	TGCAGTGCTAGAGAGTGGGGGGGAGAGACCCAGTACTTC	CSAREWGGETQYF
few	TRBJ2-6	TRBV27	NA	TGTGCCAGCAGCCCCCACGGGCGAGGCTCTGGGGCCAACGTCCTGACTTTC	CASSPHGRGSGANVLTF
NA	TRBJ1-1	TRBV4-1	NA	TGCGCCAGCAGCCAAGAAGCCAGGGGCACTGAAGCTTTCTTT	CASSQEARGTEAFF
few	TRBJ2-7	TRBV7-9	NA	TGTGCCAGCAGCCCGGACGAGTCCTACGAGCAGTACTTC	CASSPDESYEQYF
few	TRBJ2-5	TRBV20-1	TRBD1	TGCAGTGCTGGGAGCCGGGACAGGGGGCGAGAGACCCAGTACTTC	CSAGSRDRGRETQYF
NA	TRBJ2-1	TRBV20-1	TRBD2	TGCAGTGCTAGAGGGGCGGGGGGGCGAGTTGTTGAGCAGTTCTTC	CSARGAGGRVVEQFF
NA	TRBJ1-2	TRBV4-2	NA	TGTGCCAGCAGCCAAGTCGAAACGGGCAGTAAATATGGCTACACCTTC	CASSQVETGSKYGYTF
NA	TRBJ2-5	TRBV4-1	TRBD2	TGCGCCAGCAGCCAAGTCCGGGGGGGTAGCCAAGAGACCCAGTACTTC	CASSQVRGGSQETQYF
few	TRBJ2-6	TRBV5-6	NA	TGTGCCAGCAGCTTGGGGGGGGAAGGGGCCAACGTCCTGACTTTC	CASSLGGEGANVLTF
NA	TRBJ2-5	TRBV12-3/TRBV12-4	TRBD2	TGTGCCAGCAGTTTGGTACTAGCGGGGGATTTAGAGACCCAGTACTTC	CASSLVLAGDLETQYF
many	TRBJ2-3	TRBV7-2	TRBD1	TGTGCCAGCAGCATCGGACAGGGAACGCAGTATTTT	CASSIGQGTQYF
NA	TRBJ2-5	TRBV5-1	NA	TGCGCCAGCAGCTTGAATCCTGGGGGTTCCGGAGAGACCCAGTACTTC	CASSLNPGGSGETQYF
few	TRBJ2-1	TRBV5-1	NA	TGCGCCAGCAGCTTGGCAGGGAGGAATGAGCAGTTCTTC	CASSLAGRNEQFF
NA	TRBJ1-1	TRBV5-5	NA	TGTGCCAGCAGCTTTAGGGAGATTACGGCCACTGAAGCTTTCTTT	CASSFREITATEAFF
NA	TRBJ2-3	TRBV27	NA	TGTGCCAGCAGTCCAAGGCCTCTTCTAGCCCCGGGCACAGATACGCAGTATTTT	CASSPRPLLAPGTDTQYF
NA	TRBJ2-1	TRBV7-8	NA	TGTGCCAGCAGCCTTGGGGACGATGAGCAGTTCTTC	CASSLGDDEQFF
NA	TRBJ2-3	TRBV11-2	NA	TGTGCCAGCAGCTTCCCGGCGGGGGCGGTCACAGATACGCAGTATTTT	CASSFPAGAVTDTQYF
NA	TRBJ2-1	TRBV20-1	TRBD2	TGCAGTGCTAGAGACCATACTCTAGCGGGGGGGCACCAGTTCTTC	CSARDHTLAGGHQFF
NA	TRBJ2-1	TRBV10-3	TRBD2	TGTGCCATCAGTGACTTTTGGACTAGCGGGGTAAATGAGCAGTTCTTC	CAISDFWTSGVNEQFF
NA	TRBJ1-6	TRBV12-3/TRBV12-4	NA	TGTGCCAGCAGTTTAGCGCAGGGTCGTATTAATTCACCCCTCCACTTT	CASSLAQGRINSPLHF
NA	TRBJ1-2	TRBV5-1	NA	TGCGCCAGCAGCGATATAGGGGCGGTCTATGGCTACACCTTC	CASSDIGAVYGYTF
NA	TRBJ2-3	TRBV20-1	TRBD1	TGCAGTGCGCCAGAGGGCGGCAGGGGGCTCGCAGATACGCAGTATTTT	CSAPEGGRGLADTQYF
few	TRBJ2-1	TRBV7-9	NA	TGTGCCAGCAGCTTAGGCTTGACTCAGGAGCAGTTCTTC	CASSLGLTQEQFF
few	TRBJ2-7	TRBV12-3/TRBV12-4	NA	TGTGCCAGCAGTTACCTTAAGGGTTACGAGCAGTACTTC	CASSYLKGYEQYF
NA	TRBJ2-3	TRBV7-3	NA	TGTGCCAGCAGCCTTAGGGGGGCCCCCACAGATACGCAGTATTTT	CASSLRGAPTDTQYF
few	TRBJ1-6	TRBV20-1	NA	TGCAGTGCGTGTCTGGCAGGGCTTAATTCACCCCTCCACTTT	CSACLAGLNSPLHF
few	TRBJ2-7	TRBV15	NA	TGTGCCACCAGCAGCGAACGACTAGACGAGCAGTACTTC	CATSSERLDEQYF
few	TRBJ2-3	TRBV29-1	TRBD2	TGCAGCGTTGAACCCCTAGCGGGGGGGCAGGATACGCAGTATTTT	CSVEPLAGGQDTQYF
many	TRBJ1-2	TRBV10-3	NA	TGTGCCATCAGTGAACGGCTGGGCTATGGCTACACCTTC	CAISERLGYGYTF
NA	TRBJ2-3	TRBV6-4	TRBD1	TGTGCCAGCAGCCTGACAGGGGGCTTTCGGGATACGCAGTATTTT	CASSLTGGFRDTQYF
NA	TRBJ2-3	TRBV20-1	TRBD2	TGCAGTGCTAGAGAACAGCGGGGGGGCGCAGATACGCAGTATTTT	CSAREQRGGADTQYF
few	TRBJ1-1	TRBV28	NA	TGTGCCAGCACCTTGGGGGGGCGATGGGACACTGAAGCTTTCTTT	CASTLGGRWDTEAFF
NA	TRBJ1-2	TRBV11-2	NA	TGTGCCAGCAGCTTAGATGAAAGCTATGGCTACACCTTC	CASSLDESYGYTF
many	TRBJ2-4	TRBV7-2	TRBD1	TGTGCCAGCAGCGATGGGACAGGGAACATTCAGTACTTC	CASSDGTGNIQYF
few	TRBJ2-1	TRBV14	NA	TGTGCCAGCAGCCCCGGGCGGGGCGCCTATGAGCAGTTCTTC	CASSPGRGAYEQFF
many	TRBJ2-1	TRBV5-1	NA	TGCGCCAGCAGCCGGTCTCGGGGCGACAATGAGCAGTTCTTC	CASSRSRGDNEQFF
NA	TRBJ2-3	TRBV10-1	NA	TGCGCCAGCAGTGGAGACAGGGAGGAGAGAGATACGCAGTATTTT	CASSGDREERDTQYF
once	TRBJ1-2	TRBV19	NA	TGTGCCACCCTTGGGCAGATCTATGGCTACACCTTC	CATLGQIYGYTF
NA	TRBJ2-3	TRBV7-9	TRBD1	TGTGCCAGCAGCTTCCCCACAGGGGCCTTAGCTTCTCTTACAGATACGCAGTATTTT	CASSFPTGALASLTDTQYF
NA	TRBJ2-5	TRBV2	NA	TGTGCCAGCAGTCTCGCTGGTAATTCGGACGAGTACTTC	CASSLAGNSDEYF
NA	TRBJ2-3	TRBV7-6	NA	TGTGCCAGCGGCCACGGGACCGGTGCTACTAGCACAGATACGCAGTATTTT	CASGHGTGATSTDTQYF
NA	TRBJ2-3	TRBV11-2	TRBD2	TGTGCCAGCAGCTTAGATGGGACTAGATTAAGCACAGATACGCAGTATTTT	CASSLDGTRLSTDTQYF
NA	TRBJ1-2	TRBV6-6	NA	TGTGCCGGGGGCAGCGGGGGCGGTTTAGGTGGCTACACCTTC	CAGGSGGGLGGYTF
NA	TRBJ2-3	TRBV21-1	NA	TGTGCCAGCAGCAAAGAAAGTTCGACAGATACGCAGTATTTT	CASSKESSTDTQYF